The entry below gives a single T cell receptor beta chain sequence along with its context. What antigen it recognizes has not been identified. Per-base qualities were not stored, and no clone one base away is much larger. The receptor library was made with the immunoSEQ multiplex PCR assay. Following the manufacturer's protocol, the hsTCRB Kit was used to amplify rearranged TCR beta chain sequences. Sequencing of TCRB libraries was carried out on an Illumina MiSeq. The original pipeline was this. The proprietary platform of the kit vendor was used for demultiplexing, trimming and gene mapping. This is the immuneACCESS table as TCRdb keeps it, with only in-frame sequences that have V and J called. A part of the clones is gone; compared with another copy, unresolved V genes explain less than half, and the rest is unexplained. That table is the source of V, J and clone size, and D and trimming were worked out from the DNA. This sample comprises 55,000 to 65,000 clones, roughly 80% of them detected only once. The ten most abundant clones make up more than 5.5% of the sample.

This sample is drawn from a study of a mutant IDH1 vaccine in newly diagnosed glioma (dated by TCRdb to the early 2020s). A note on the overall study: Patients received eight vaccinations in weeks 1, 3, 5, 7, 11, 15, 19 and 23, corresponding to visits V03 through V10. Prior to enrollment, patients had been given standard therapy consisting of radiotherapy alone, temozolomide alone, or radiochemotherapy with temozolomide, with the combination given to most patients. Peripheral blood samples were drawn at six visits, namely V03 (baseline), V05, V07, V10, V12 and V13. In the chemotherapy-containing groups, vaccination started alongside temozolomide cycles, whereas in patients who had radiotherapy alone it started 4-6 weeks after radiotherapy. Of the 30 or so patients who were treated, around 60% were male and approximately 38% were female, and the mean age was about 40 years. Longitudinal TCRB deep sequencing was performed for 20 to 30 treated patients wherever samples were available for exploratory analyses.

Study-wide conclusions, independent of this receptor: PBMC samples for TCRB deep sequencing were selected based on availability. Pseudoprogression seemed to be unrelated to changes in the top peripheral T cell clonotypes found by TCRB sequencing. According to the authors, sample limitations meant that analyses of patient blood samples could not be reproduced. Across multiple MHC alleles, vaccine-induced immune responses were seen in more than 90% of patients.

The time point tag for this specimen amounts to: week 11, during vaccination. A 20-mer mutant IDH1 peptide at 300 micrograms in Montanide made up each vaccine dose, which was injected subcutaneously together with topical imiquimod. All donors had newly diagnosed IDH1-mutant astrocytomas of WHO grade 3 or 4 that showed loss of nuclear ATRX. The samples were drawn from NOA16, a multicentre, single-arm, open-label phase I trial in Germany that tested a mutant IDH1 peptide vaccine in humans for the first time. Genomic DNA for TCRB sequencing was extracted from EDTA blood using the DNeasy Blood and Tissue Kit. As encoded in the germline V gene (reference sequence), CDR1 is MNHNY while CDR2 is SVGAGI. The junction carries 11 bases between V and J, which are trimmed by 8 bases and 0 bases respectively. The CDR3 goes from the cysteine to the phenylalanine over 14 residues. Just CDR3 DNA is preserved here, 42 bases in frame from base 1.

Sequenced here: PBMCs, sampled from a glioma patient whose treatment included an IDH1 peptide vaccine. This receptor chain uses TRBV6-6 and TRBJ1-5; TRBD1 could be the D gene, as 6 bases match. This clonotype originated in a man aged 50-60 years with glioma. This receptor carries the CDR3 CASVGGTSNQPQHF. The bases are TGTGCCAGCGTAGGGGGGACTAGCAATCAGCCCCAGCATTTT.